These 6 T cell receptor beta chains share one sample of origin, sequenced in a study of cytomegalovirus exposure and HLA in healthy donors. PCR employed 60 Vbeta and 13 Jbeta primers. Libraries were prepared by immunoSEQ multiplex PCR; TCRdb keeps only in-frame clonotypes and omits some of them. Among roughly 110,000 clones, approximately 80% were seen once, and the ten largest hold around 2.7%. Material for sequencing was PBMCs. Source of these receptors: a woman aged 18-29 years in good health and CMV-seronegative.

V and J are TRBV27 and TRBJ2-3; D might be TRBD2 (5 bases). CDR1 and CDR2 from the germline V gene are MNHEY and SMNVEV (reference sequence). The length of the CDR3 is 13 residues. V was cut by 0 bases and J by 9 bases, with 10 bases left in between. The CDR3 bases are TGTGCCAGCAGTTTATCATGGCGAGGGACGCAGTATTTT. It encodes CASSLSWRGTQYF.

The rearrangement links TRBV5-6 to TRBJ1-2; 7 bases are shared with TRBD1. J lost 2 bases, V lost 2 bases, and 0 bases had no gene match. Germline loops: CDR1 SGHDT, CDR2 YYEEEE. The CDR3 runs 13 residues. CDR3 residues: CASSLQGNYGYTF. CDR3 in DNA: TGTGCCAGCAGCTTACAGGGGAACTATGGCTACACCTTC.

V is TRBV4-2 and J is TRBJ2-5, with TRBD2 identical over 8 bases. Unmatched junction bases numbered 4, after V lost 0 bases and J lost 4 bases. CDR1 LGHNA and CDR2 YNFKEQ come from the germline V gene. There are 15 residues in the CDR3. CDR3 residues: CASSQDPGGPETQYF. CDR3 DNA: TGTGCCAGCAGCCAAGATCCGGGGGGGCCAGAGACCCAGTACTTC.

The chain has TRBV5-5 and TRBJ2-7, with TRBD1 matching 12 bases. CDR1 and CDR2 from the germline V gene are SGHKS and YYEKEE (reference sequence). V lost 4 bases to trimming and J lost 7 bases; unmatched junction nucleotides: 9. This CDR3 contains 15 residues. The CDR3 here is CASSPSGTGGREQYV. In DNA, the CDR3 is TGTGCCAGCAGCCCCTCCGGGACAGGGGGCCGGGAGCAGTACGTC.

In nucleotides, the CDR3 is TGTGCCAGCAGCTTAATGGACCGAGGGATCAATGAGCAGTTCTTC. It codes for CASSLMDRGINEQFF. J is TRBJ2-1 and V is TRBV7-2; a possible D gene is TRBD2 (5 bases). Trimming left V 2 bases short and J 6 bases short, with 14 bases between. Germline V gene data show CDR1 as SGHTA and CDR2 as FQGNSA. This CDR3 has 15 amino acids. Filled out from reference TRBV7-2 and TRBJ2-1, the complete variable domain reads GAGVSQSPSNKVTEKGKDVELRCDPISGHTALYWYRQSLGQGLEFLIYFQGNSAPDKSGLPSDRFSAERTGGSVSTLTIQRTQQEDSAVYLCASSLMDRGINEQFFGPGTRLTVL.

The chain employs TRBV9 and TRBJ1-4, with D possibly being TRBD1 (5 bases). CDR3 length: 17 amino acids. V lost 0 bases and J lost 3, with 15 bases in between. CDR1 and CDR2 from the germline V gene are SGDLS and YYNGEE. The CDR3 nucleotides are TGTGCCAGCAGCGTAGAGTGGGGGGACGGATCTAATGAAAAACTGTTTTTT. The encoded protein is CASSVEWGDGSNEKLFF.